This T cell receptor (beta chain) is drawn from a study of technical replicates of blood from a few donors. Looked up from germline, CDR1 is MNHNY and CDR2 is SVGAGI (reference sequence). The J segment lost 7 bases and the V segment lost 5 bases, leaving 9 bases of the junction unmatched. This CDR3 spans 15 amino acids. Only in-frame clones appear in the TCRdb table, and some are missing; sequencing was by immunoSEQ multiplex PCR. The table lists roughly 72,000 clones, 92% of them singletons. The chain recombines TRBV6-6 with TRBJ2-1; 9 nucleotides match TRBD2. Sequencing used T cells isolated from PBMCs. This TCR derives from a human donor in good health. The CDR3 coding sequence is TGTGCCAGCAGTCCATGGCGGGAGGGGGTTAATGAGCAGTTCTTC. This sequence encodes CASSPWREGVNEQFF.